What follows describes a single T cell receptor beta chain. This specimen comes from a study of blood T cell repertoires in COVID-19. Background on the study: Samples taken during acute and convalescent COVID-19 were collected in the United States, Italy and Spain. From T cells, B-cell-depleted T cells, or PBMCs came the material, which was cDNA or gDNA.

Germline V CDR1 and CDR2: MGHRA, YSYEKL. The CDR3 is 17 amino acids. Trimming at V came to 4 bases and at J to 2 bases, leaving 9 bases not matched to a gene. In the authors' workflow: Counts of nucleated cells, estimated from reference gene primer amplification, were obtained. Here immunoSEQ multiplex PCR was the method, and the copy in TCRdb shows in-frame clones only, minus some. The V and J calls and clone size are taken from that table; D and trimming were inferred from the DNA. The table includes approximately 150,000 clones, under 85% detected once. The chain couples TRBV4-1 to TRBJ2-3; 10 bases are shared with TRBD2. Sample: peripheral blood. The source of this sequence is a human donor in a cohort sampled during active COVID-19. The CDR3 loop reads CASSRPFSGRTTDTQYF. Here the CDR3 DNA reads TGCGCCAGCAGCCGCCCTTTTAGCGGGAGGACCACAGATACGCAGTATTTT.